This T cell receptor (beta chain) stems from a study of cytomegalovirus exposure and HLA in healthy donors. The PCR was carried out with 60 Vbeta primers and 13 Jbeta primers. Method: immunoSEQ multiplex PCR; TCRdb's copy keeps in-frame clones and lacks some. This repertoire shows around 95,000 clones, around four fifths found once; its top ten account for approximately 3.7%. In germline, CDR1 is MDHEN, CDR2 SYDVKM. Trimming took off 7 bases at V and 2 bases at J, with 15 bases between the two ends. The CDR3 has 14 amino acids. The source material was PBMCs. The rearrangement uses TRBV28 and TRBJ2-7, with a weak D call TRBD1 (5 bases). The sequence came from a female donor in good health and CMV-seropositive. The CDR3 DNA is TGTGCCAGCACCCCAACAGGAACCCCCTACGAGCAGTACTTC. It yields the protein CASTPTGTPYEQYF.